This is a list of T cell receptor beta chains from one sample in a study of cytotoxic CD8 clonotypes in ibrutinib-treated CLL. TCRdb's copy holds only in-frame clones and misses some; the assay was immunoSEQ multiplex PCR. Of approximately 90,000 clones listed, 75% to 80% are singletons. Sequencing was performed on PBMCs, taken after 24 months of ibrutinib treatment. These receptors came from a human donor with chronic lymphocytic leukemia. CDR3s include the opening cysteine and the closing phenylalanine or tryptophan. Each record gives: J gene, clone size, V gene, D gene, CDR3 DNA, CDR3 protein. A D gene is named only where the DNA matches it firmly. The listing skips clone size in some rows; elsewhere it reads once, few, many or a size class.

J gene: TRBJ2-3; clone size: NA; V gene: TRBV5-1; D gene: TRBD1; CDR3 DNA: TGCGCCACTAAACTGGGGACAGGGGCCGATACGCAGTATTTT; CDR3 protein: CATKLGTGADTQYF
J gene: TRBJ2-3; clone size: NA; V gene: TRBV2; D gene: NA; CDR3 DNA: TGTGCCAGCAGGCCGAGGGGAGATACGCAGTATTTT; CDR3 protein: CASRPRGDTQYF
J gene: TRBJ1-5; clone size: NA; V gene: TRBV30; D gene: NA; CDR3 DNA: TGTGCCTGGAGTTCGAGGGAGGCCGAGGACGGTCAGCCCCAGCATTTT; CDR3 protein: CAWSSREAEDGQPQHF
J gene: TRBJ1-5; clone size: NA; V gene: TRBV28; D gene: NA; CDR3 DNA: TGTGCCAGCAGGGAAAGGGGGGTGGTGGCTCAGCCCCAGCATTTT; CDR3 protein: CASRERGVVAQPQHF
J gene: TRBJ1-2; clone size: NA; V gene: TRBV18; D gene: TRBD1; CDR3 DNA: TGTGCCAGCTCACCACCCGGGACAGGGGGCCGGGGCTATGGCTACACCTTC; CDR3 protein: CASSPPGTGGRGYGYTF
J gene: TRBJ2-1; clone size: NA; V gene: TRBV29-1; D gene: TRBD2; CDR3 DNA: TGCAGCGTTGATCCTTGGCGGGAGAGCTACAATGAGCAGTTCTTC; CDR3 protein: CSVDPWRESYNEQFF
J gene: TRBJ1-5; clone size: NA; V gene: TRBV19; D gene: NA; CDR3 DNA: TGTGCCACCGCCAGGGTGGGCAATCAGCCCCAGCATTTT; CDR3 protein: CATARVGNQPQHF
J gene: TRBJ1-1; clone size: NA; V gene: TRBV6-5; D gene: NA; CDR3 DNA: TGTGCCAGCTACCCCTCGTTACAACGAAACACTGAAGCTTTCTTT; CDR3 protein: CASYPSLQRNTEAFF
J gene: TRBJ2-7; clone size: NA; V gene: TRBV18; D gene: TRBD1; CDR3 DNA: TGTGCCAGCTCACCCCTACCGGGACAGCCGTCCTCCTACGAGCAGTACTTC; CDR3 protein: CASSPLPGQPSSYEQYF
J gene: TRBJ2-2; clone size: NA; V gene: TRBV7-3; D gene: TRBD2; CDR3 DNA: TGTGCCAGCAGGAGGACTAGCGGGGGTTCCGGGGAGCTGTTTTTT; CDR3 protein: CASRRTSGGSGELFF
J gene: TRBJ2-7; clone size: NA; V gene: TRBV10-3; D gene: NA; CDR3 DNA: TGTGCCATCAGTGAGTCCCAGGTCTTATACGAGCAGTACTTC; CDR3 protein: CAISESQVLYEQYF
J gene: TRBJ2-7; clone size: NA; V gene: TRBV9; D gene: NA; CDR3 DNA: TGTGCCAGCAGCGTAGGGCTAGAGTGGTACGAGCAGTACTTC; CDR3 protein: CASSVGLEWYEQYF
J gene: TRBJ1-1; clone size: few; V gene: TRBV18; D gene: TRBD1; CDR3 DNA: TGTGCCAGCTCACCATTAGAGGGGGCCACTGAAGCTTTCTTT; CDR3 protein: CASSPLEGATEAFF
J gene: TRBJ1-2; clone size: NA; V gene: TRBV7-6; D gene: NA; CDR3 DNA: TGTGCCAGCAGCCCGGCCGCTGAGACCTATGGCTACACCTTC; CDR3 protein: CASSPAAETYGYTF
J gene: TRBJ1-1; clone size: NA; V gene: TRBV10-3; D gene: NA; CDR3 DNA: TGTGCCATCAGTAGAGAAGGGGGGCAGACTGAAGCTTTCTTT; CDR3 protein: CAISREGGQTEAFF
J gene: TRBJ1-6; clone size: NA; V gene: TRBV7-2; D gene: NA; CDR3 DNA: TGTGCCAGCAGCTTAGAGGGGAGATCACCCCTCCACTTT; CDR3 protein: CASSLEGRSPLHF
J gene: TRBJ1-2; clone size: NA; V gene: TRBV10-3; D gene: NA; CDR3 DNA: TGTGCCATCAGTGAGCCCCCGGGAAGCTATGGCTACACCTTC; CDR3 protein: CAISEPPGSYGYTF
J gene: TRBJ2-1; clone size: NA; V gene: TRBV4-1; D gene: NA; CDR3 DNA: TGCGCCAGCAGCCAAACAGGTCTGGGCCTTGAGCAGTTCTTC; CDR3 protein: CASSQTGLGLEQFF
J gene: TRBJ2-3; clone size: NA; V gene: TRBV6-5; D gene: TRBD1; CDR3 DNA: TGTGCCAGGGATAAAGGGACAGGGCGGACAGATACGCAGTATTTT; CDR3 protein: CARDKGTGRTDTQYF
J gene: TRBJ1-4; clone size: NA; V gene: TRBV5-1; D gene: NA; CDR3 DNA: TGCGCCAGCAGCTTGGAGGCTCGTAGTGAAAAACTGTTTTTT; CDR3 protein: CASSLEARSEKLFF
J gene: TRBJ2-5; clone size: NA; V gene: TRBV23-1; D gene: NA; CDR3 DNA: TGCGCCAGCAAGGGGGGAGAAGAGACCCAGTACTTC; CDR3 protein: CASKGGEETQYF
J gene: TRBJ2-2; clone size: NA; V gene: TRBV4-3; D gene: TRBD2; CDR3 DNA: TGCGCCAGCAGCTACGGATCTGGGGGGGTCGGGGAGCTGTTTTTT; CDR3 protein: CASSYGSGGVGELFF